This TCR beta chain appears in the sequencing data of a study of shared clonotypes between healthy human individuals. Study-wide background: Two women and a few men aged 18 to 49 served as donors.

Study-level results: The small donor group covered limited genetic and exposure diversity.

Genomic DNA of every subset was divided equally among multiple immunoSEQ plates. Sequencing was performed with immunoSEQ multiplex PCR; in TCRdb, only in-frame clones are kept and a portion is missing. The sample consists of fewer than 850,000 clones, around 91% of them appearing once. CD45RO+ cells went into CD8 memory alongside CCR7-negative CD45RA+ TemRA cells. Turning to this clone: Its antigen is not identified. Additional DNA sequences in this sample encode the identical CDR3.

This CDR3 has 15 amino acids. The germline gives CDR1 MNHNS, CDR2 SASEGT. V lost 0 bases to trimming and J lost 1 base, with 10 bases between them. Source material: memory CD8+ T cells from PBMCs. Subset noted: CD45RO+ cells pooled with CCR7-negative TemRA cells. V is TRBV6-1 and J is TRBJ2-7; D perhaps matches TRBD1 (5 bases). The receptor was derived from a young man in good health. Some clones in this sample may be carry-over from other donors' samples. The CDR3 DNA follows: TGTGCCAGCAGTGAAGCAAGGGGCCTTTCCTACGAGCAGTACTTC. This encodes CASSEARGLSYEQYF.